Each of the 10 T cell receptor beta chains below was sequenced from the same sample in a study of early T cells in non-severe SARS-CoV-2 infection. One entry per CDR3 protein results from TCRdb running MiXCR on the 5' RACE reads. The data contain 35,000 to 45,000 distinct CDR3 sequences, 5.8% of them singletons. The sample taken for sequencing was whole blood. Receptors were obtained from an adult who was a healthcare worker with PCR-confirmed SARS-CoV-2 infection or an uninfected control (not recorded which).

This clonotype was observed many times. The gene calls are TRBV7-6 and TRBJ2-2; D gene ambiguous. Per germline, CDR1 SGHVS and CDR2 FNYEAQ. Deletions cut 3 bases from V and 3 bases from J, with 8 bases between. The CDR3 spans 14 residues. CDR3 sequence reads: CASSFGGDTGELFF. As DNA, the CDR3 is TGTGCCAGCAGCTTCGGCGGAGACACCGGGGAGCTGTTTTTT.

CDR3 loop: CASSQEGERTNTEAFF. In DNA form, the CDR3 reads TGTGCCAGCAGCCAAGAAGGGGAACGGACGAACACTGAAGCTTTCTTT. V and J are TRBV3-1 and TRBJ1-1, with a weak D call TRBD1 (5 bases). The CDR3 extends over 16 amino acids. The V end lost 0 bases, the J end lost 1 base, and 12 bases lay between the germline ends. Per the germline V gene, CDR1 is LGHDT and CDR2 is YNNKEL (reference sequence). The whole variable domain, remainder taken from reference TRBV3-1 and TRBJ1-1, is DTAVSQTPKYLVTQMGNDKSIKCEQNLGHDTMYWYKQDSKKFLKIMFSYNNKELIINETVPNRFSPKSPDKAHLNLHINSLELGDSAVYFCASSQEGERTNTEAFFGQGTRLTVV.

V gene TRBV7-9 combines with J gene TRBJ2-5; 9 bases agree with TRBD1. There are 15 residues in the CDR3. The V gene's germline CDR1 is SEHNR and CDR2 FQNEAQ (reference sequence). Trimming removed 3 bases from V and 4 bases from J; junction bases left unmatched: 6. The CDR3 loop reads CASSFGQGIGETQYF. The CDR3 DNA sequence: TGTGCCAGCAGCTTTGGACAGGGGATCGGAGAGACCCAGTACTTC.

This clonotype has at least ten counts. The rearrangement uses TRBV5-6 and TRBJ1-3; D is undetermined. The V gene's germline CDR1 is SGHDT and CDR2 YYEEEE. This CDR3 comprises 16 residues. The V end was cut by 0 bases, the J end by 1 base, with 11 bases between. CDR3 nucleotide sequence: TGTGCCAGCAGCTTGGGCGAGATTCAATCTGGAAACACCATATATTTT. It yields the protein CASSLGEIQSGNTIYF.

This clonotype was seen more than once but under ten times. The chain has TRBV6-2 or TRBV6-3 and TRBJ2-5; 9 bases are a match to TRBD1. In germline, CDR1 is MNHEY, CDR2 SVGEGT. J gave up 5 bases and V 7 bases, and 2 bases lay outside the gene matches. This CDR3 is built from 12 residues. The CDR3 loop reads CASTTGGETQYF. In DNA form, the CDR3 reads TGTGCCAGCACTACAGGGGGCGAGACCCAGTACTTC.

Many counts were recorded for this clonotype. V gene TRBV7-2 combines with J gene TRBJ1-4; 8 nucleotides line up with TRBD1. The CDR3 runs to 14 residues. CDR1 and CDR2 (germline): SGHTA, FQGNSA. The J segment lost 8 bases and the V segment lost 5 bases, leaving 7 bases of the junction unmatched. The CDR3 DNA is TGTGCCAGCAGCATCCAGGGGGCAGGAGAAAAACTGTTTTTT. This encodes CASSIQGAGEKLFF.

This clonotype was picked up many times. This rearrangement joins TRBV28 to TRBJ2-1; TRBD2 matches at 11 bases. CDR1 MDHEN and CDR2 SYDVKM come from the germline V gene. The ends lost 7 bases at V and 2 bases at J; junction bases unmatched: 1. This CDR3 region has 14 residues. The CDR3 nucleotides read TGTGCCAGCAATAGCGGGAGGGCCTACAATGAGCAGTTCTTC. This codes for CASNSGRAYNEQFF.

The rearrangement uses TRBV9 and TRBJ2-7; D perhaps matches TRBD2 (5 bases). Germline loops: CDR1 SGDLS, CDR2 YYNGEE. Trimming stripped 2 bases from V and 0 bases from J, with 9 bases between. The CDR3 extends over 14 amino acids. The CDR3 loop is CASSVSGGSYEQYF. The CDR3 DNA reads TGTGCCAGCAGCGTGTCTGGAGGCTCCTACGAGCAGTACTTC.

This clonotype has ten or more counts. This chain joins TRBV4-2 and TRBJ2-1; 11 nucleotides match TRBD2. Per germline, CDR1 LGHNA and CDR2 YNFKEQ. This CDR3 has 17 amino acids. Losses at the gene ends were 2 bases for V and 5 bases for J; bases not matched to a gene: 8. This CDR3 is CASSQSTGTSGHNEQFF. The CDR3 region has the DNA TGTGCCAGCAGCCAATCGACCGGGACTAGCGGCCACAATGAGCAGTTCTTC.

At least ten counts were recorded for this clonotype. V gene TRBV7-8 combines with J gene TRBJ1-3; D is unclear. The germline gives CDR1 SGHVS, CDR2 FQNEAQ. This CDR3 has 16 residues. Trimming shortened V by 0 bases and J by 0 bases, and 9 bases separated the two germline ends. The DNA of the CDR3 is TGTGCCAGCAGCTTAGCCCCGGGGAACTCTGGAAACACCATATATTTT. It is translated as CASSLAPGNSGNTIYF.